This TCR beta chain derives from a study of cytomegalovirus exposure and HLA in healthy donors. Study-wide findings and caveats: Another analysis was done later, and it associated roughly 15,000 TCR beta sequences with HLA alleles at 0.05 false discovery rate. With later analysis, a missense DCLRE1C variant became linked to TCR beta V- and J-gene trimming.

J gave up 9 bases and V 0 bases, and 9 bases lay outside the gene matches. This CDR3 has 15 residues. The germline V gene encodes CDR1 SGHRS and CDR2 YFSETQ. As regards this clone: The antigen remains unidentified.

PCR used 60 Vbeta primers and 13 Jbeta primers. Sequenced by immunoSEQ multiplex PCR; TCRdb stores in-frame clones only, minus some. The sample's table shows some 96,000 clones. The sequencing input was PBMCs. This TCR came from a woman in her 30s in good health and CMV-seronegative. The chain is built from TRBV5-1 and TRBJ2-1; 7 nucleotides match TRBD2. The CDR3 nucleotides are TGCGCCAGCAGCTTGGCGGGGAGGGCTCCACCTGAGCAGTTCTTC. Protein: CASSLAGRAPPEQFF.